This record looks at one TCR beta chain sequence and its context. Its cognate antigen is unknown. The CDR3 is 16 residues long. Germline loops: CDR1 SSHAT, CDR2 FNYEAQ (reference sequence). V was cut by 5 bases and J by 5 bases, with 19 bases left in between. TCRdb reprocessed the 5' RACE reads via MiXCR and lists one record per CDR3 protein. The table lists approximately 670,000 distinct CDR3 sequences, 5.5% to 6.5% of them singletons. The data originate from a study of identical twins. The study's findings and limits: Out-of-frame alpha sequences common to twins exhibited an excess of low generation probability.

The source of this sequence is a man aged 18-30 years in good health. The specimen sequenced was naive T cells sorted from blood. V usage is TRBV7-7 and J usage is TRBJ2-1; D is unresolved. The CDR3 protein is CASSPGPSFHDNEQFF. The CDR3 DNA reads TGTGCCAGCAGCCCTGGACCATCTTTTCACGACAATGAGCAGTTCTTC. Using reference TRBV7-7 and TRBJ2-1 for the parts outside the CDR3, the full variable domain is GAGVSQSPRYKVTKRGQDVTLRCDPISSHATLYWYQQALGQGPEFLTYFNYEAQPDKSGLPSDRFSAERPEGSISTLTIQRTEQRDSAMYRCASSPGPSFHDNEQFFGPGTRLTVL.